This TCR beta chain was identified in a study of T cells after posttransplantation cyclophosphamide. Here immunoSEQ multiplex PCR was the method, and the copy in TCRdb shows in-frame clones only, minus some. The data hold fewer than 30,000 clones, with more than 75% observed a single time. General observations from the study: TRB clonality was highly associated with recipient CMV seropositivity and reactivation. Donor-recipient repertoire similarity was low at 1-2 months, rising over year one.

On this clone: Its antigen remains unidentified.

The CDR3 is 14 amino acids. V dropped 0 bases and J dropped 2 bases, with 8 bases sitting between them. The germline CDR1 and CDR2 sequences are SGHRS and YFSETQ. This sequence was found in a woman in her fifties or sixties with a blood cancer, CMV-positive, and with a related stem cell donor. The V call is TRBV5-1, the J call TRBJ2-5; D possibly corresponds to TRBD1 (6 bases). The sequencing input was PBMCs. The CDR3 here is CASSLGQEQETQYF. The DNA of the CDR3 is TGCGCCAGCAGCTTGGGACAGGAGCAAGAGACCCAGTACTTC.